The 27 T cell receptor beta chains presented below share a single source sample, sequenced in a study of T-cell reconstitution after alpha-beta-depleted transplantation in children. Preparation of the TCRbeta library used unique molecular identifiers. MiXCR, run by TCRdb on the PCR reads, gives a single entry per CDR3 protein. This sample has some 120,000 distinct CDR3 sequences; around a tenth occur once, and the top ten carry less than 40%. Sequencing was performed on PBMCs, taken before TCRalphabeta/CD19-depleted stem cell transplant. The receptors were sampled from a boy under 10 years old with acute lymphoblastic leukemia, due to receive a stem cell transplant.

This clonotype was picked up a small number of times. The chain employs TRBV20-1 and TRBJ2-7; 11 bases are shared with TRBD2. The CDR3 is made up of 19 amino acids. V shed 1 base and J 0 bases; nucleotides not matched to a gene: 14. Germline V gene lookup returns CDR1 DFQATT and CDR2 SNEGSKA (reference sequence). DNA of the CDR3: TGCAGTGCTAGAGTCCCCTGGGGGACTAGCGGTTTTAACTCCTACGAGCAGTACTTC. The encoded protein is CSARVPWGTSGFNSYEQYF.

The chain combines TRBV6-1 with TRBJ2-3; the D gene is possibly TRBD2 (6 bases). The CDR3 has 14 amino acids. Germline CDR1 is MNHNS and CDR2 is SASEGT. Trimming removed 7 bases at V and 2 bases at J, with 13 bases between. CDR3 DNA: TGTGCCAGCATGGACCGGGGACTCACAGATACGCAGTATTTT. It translates to CASMDRGLTDTQYF.

The table lists this clonotype with a few counts. This rearrangement joins TRBV6-1 to TRBJ1-3; tentative D call: TRBD1 (5 bases). V lost 7 bases and J 8 bases, leaving 21 bases between the germline ends. The CDR3 is made up of 15 amino acids. Germline-derived CDR1 and CDR2 are MNHNS and SASEGT. The CDR3 loop reads CASNLGKGFVDTIYF. The CDR3 DNA follows: TGTGCCAGCAACTTGGGGAAGGGGTTTGTAGACACCATATATTTT.

This clonotype was seen more than once but under ten times. The rearrangement joins TRBV5-1 to TRBJ1-2; D gene ambiguous. V lost 4 bases and J 8 bases, leaving 21 bases between the germline ends. The CDR3 is 15 amino acids. Germline lookup yields CDR1 SGHRS and CDR2 YFSETQ. For the CDR3, the DNA is TGCGCCAGCAGCACATACCCCGGGAGGTTACACGGCTACACCTTC. Translated, it gives CASSTYPGRLHGYTF.

This clonotype was observed at least ten times. The chain is built from TRBV7-6 and TRBJ2-3, with 7 bases aligning to TRBD1. The germline V gene encodes CDR1 SGHVS and CDR2 FNYEAQ. CDR3 size: 17 residues. The ends lost 5 bases at V and 0 bases at J; junction bases unmatched: 11. DNA for the CDR3: TGTGCCAGCAGCAGCCGACAGGGTCAAGCTAGCACAGATACGCAGTATTTT. Encoded protein: CASSSRQGQASTDTQYF.

The table lists this clonotype with a few counts. This chain joins TRBV2 and TRBJ2-4; D is unresolved. The V end was cut by 2 bases, the J end by 4 bases, with 6 bases between. Germline V gene lookup returns CDR1 SNHLY and CDR2 FYNNEI. The CDR3 has 13 residues. The CDR3 DNA is TGTGCCAGCAGTGAACTCGTGAAAAACATTCAGTACTTC. It specifies CASSELVKNIQYF.

This clonotype was seen only a few times. The chain employs TRBV5-1 and TRBJ2-7; D not resolved. Germline V lookup: CDR1 SGHRS, CDR2 YFSETQ. The CDR3 is 13 amino acids. V was cut by 4 bases and J by 6 bases, with 14 bases left in between. The CDR3 DNA follows: TGCGCCAGCAGCCCGCGGTTCGAGGCCGAGCAGTACTTC. This translates into CASSPRFEAEQYF.

Ten or more counts support this clonotype. The rearrangement links TRBV5-1 to TRBJ2-1; no definite D call. The V end lost 4 bases, the J end lost 0 bases, and 8 bases lay between the germline ends. The CDR3 consists of 14 residues. Germline V gives CDR1 SGHRS, CDR2 YFSETQ. The CDR3 DNA sequence: TGCGCCAGCAGCGAAGGTAGCTCCTACAATGAGCAGTTCTTC. Translating it yields CASSEGSSYNEQFF.

This clonotype was counted ten times or more. V usage is TRBV5-1 and J usage is TRBJ2-5, with unresolved D. Per germline, CDR1 SGHRS and CDR2 YFSETQ. V was cut by 5 bases and J by 2 bases, with 16 bases left in between. There are 15 residues in the CDR3. CDR3: CASRPGRSNQETQYF. In nucleotides, the CDR3 is TGCGCCAGCAGACCCGGACGGTCAAATCAAGAGACCCAGTACTTC. The full variable domain, rest sourced from reference TRBV5-1 and TRBJ2-5, is KAGVTQTPRYLIKTRGQQVTLSCSPISGHRSVSWYQQTPGQGLQFLFEYFSETQRNKGNFPGRFSGRQFSNSRSEMNVSTLELGDSALYLCASRPGRSNQETQYFGPGTRLLVL.

The chain couples TRBV24-1 to TRBJ2-5; D unresolved. Germline V gene lookup returns CDR1 KGHDR and CDR2 SFDVKD. Trimming pared 3 bases from V and 0 bases from J, leaving 4 bases between. This CDR3 comprises 13 residues. This CDR3 reads CATSDAYQETQYF. CDR3 DNA: TGTGCCACCAGTGATGCGTACCAAGAGACCCAGTACTTC.

The chain combines TRBV7-6 with TRBJ2-2; 12 bases are a match to TRBD2. With 6 bases clipped from V and 7 bases from J, the junction kept 9 bases outside the gene matches. Germline loops: CDR1 SGHVS, CDR2 FNYEAQ. The CDR3 contains 16 residues. The chain's CDR3 is CASRTLAGGPGGELFF. CDR3 nucleotides: TGTGCCAGCAGGACGCTAGCGGGAGGGCCAGGCGGGGAGCTGTTTTTT.

This clonotype was seen more than once but under ten times. The chain links TRBV24-1 to TRBJ2-1; TRBD1 aligns across 8 bases. CDR3 size: 17 residues. The V gene's germline CDR1 is KGHDR and CDR2 SFDVKD. V lost 4 bases to trimming and J lost 3 bases; unmatched junction nucleotides: 10. Here the CDR3 reads CATSDPRDRTYYNEQFF. CDR3 coding DNA: TGTGCCACCAGTGACCCCCGGGACAGGACCTACTACAATGAGCAGTTCTTC.

This clonotype has ten or more counts. The V and J genes are TRBV4-1 and TRBJ2-2, with unresolved D. The V gene's germline CDR1 is MGHRA and CDR2 YSYEKL. The CDR3 has 11 residues. The germline V and J ends were trimmed by 5 bases and 9 bases, with 7 bases remaining between them. The CDR3 DNA follows: TGCGCCAGCAGCAGCGACCGGGAGCTGTTTTTT. This sequence encodes CASSSDRELFF.

The chain is built from TRBV7-2 and TRBJ1-5; D call uncertain. V lost 3 bases, J lost 0 bases, and 9 bases lay in between. The CDR3 sequence is 15 residues long. Germline-derived CDR1 and CDR2 are SGHTA and FQGNSA. In nucleotides, the CDR3 is TGTGCCAGCAGCTTCATGCATACTAGCAATCAGCCCCAGCATTTT. This gives the protein CASSFMHTSNQPQHF.

In its sample, this clonotype was seen a few times. The chain carries TRBV5-1 and TRBJ2-1; D gene uncertain. V was shortened by 7 bases and J by 0 bases, with 14 bases between the two germline ends. Germline V gene data show CDR1 as SGHRS and CDR2 as YFSETQ. This CDR3 contains 15 residues. The CDR3 bases are TGCGCCAGCGGTCCTTATGGGGACTCCTACAATGAGCAGTTCTTC. It encodes CASGPYGDSYNEQFF.

V and J are TRBV19 and TRBJ2-1; D perhaps matches TRBD2 (6 bases). The CDR3 is 14 amino acids. Between the trimmed V and J ends, which lost 4 bases and 4 bases, there was a span of 11 bases. Germline V gives CDR1 LNHDA, CDR2 SQIVND (reference sequence). CDR3 protein: CASSTLREYNEQFF. In nucleotides, the CDR3 is TGTGCCAGTAGTACGCTGCGGGAATACAATGAGCAGTTCTTC.

This clonotype was seen repeatedly, ten times or more. V usage is TRBV7-9 and J usage is TRBJ1-2; TRBD1 is a possible D gene (5 bases). V gave up 5 bases and J gave up 4 bases, with 14 bases separating them. This CDR3 has 14 amino acids. The germline gives CDR1 SEHNR, CDR2 FQNEAQ (reference sequence). In DNA, the CDR3 is TGTGCCAGCAGCCTGGCGCAGGGCGGCTATGGCTACACCTTC. It is translated as CASSLAQGGYGYTF.

This clonotype was picked up a small number of times. The J gene is TRBJ2-1, the V gene TRBV18, with D possibly matching TRBD1 (5 bases). Trimming pared 1 base from V and 5 bases from J, leaving 15 bases between. This CDR3 is 16 amino acids long. Germline V gene lookup returns CDR1 KGHSH and CDR2 LQKENI. Here the CDR3 reads CASSPRGPGKNNEQFF. CDR3 coding DNA: TGTGCCAGCTCACCACGTGGGCCAGGGAAAAACAATGAGCAGTTCTTC.

The table lists this clonotype with a few counts. The rearrangement joins TRBV5-1 to TRBJ2-5, with D unresolved. The CDR3 runs 14 residues. Trimming left V 1 base short and J 5 bases short, with 12 bases between. Germline lookup yields CDR1 SGHRS and CDR2 YFSETQ. The CDR3 coding sequence is TGCGCCAGCAGCTTGCCCGCCCCGACGGAGACCCAGTACTTC. This codes for CASSLPAPTETQYF.

This clonotype appeared a few times. V gene TRBV7-8 combines with J gene TRBJ2-7; 10 nucleotides line up with TRBD2. The CDR3 totals 16 residues. Germline CDR1 SGHVS, CDR2 FQNEAQ. V was clipped by 1 base and J by 3 bases; unmatched bases: 6. The CDR3 loop reads CASSLEAPSGSYEQYF. DNA of the CDR3: TGTGCCAGCAGCTTAGAAGCCCCTAGCGGGAGCTACGAGCAGTACTTC.

This clonotype was counted between two and nine times. J is TRBJ2-3 and V is TRBV27; D remains unclear. This CDR3 region has 13 residues. V lost 3 bases to trimming and J lost 4 bases, with 8 bases between them. Germline loops: CDR1 MNHEY, CDR2 SMNVEV (reference sequence). The CDR3 region has the DNA TGTGCCAGCAGTTTCCATACGGCAGATACGCAGTATTTT. Its translation is CASSFHTADTQYF.

This clonotype was counted ten times or more. The CDR3 here is CASSLAGQGRNEQFF. In DNA form, the CDR3 reads TGTGCCAGCAGCTTAGCGGGACAGGGAAGGAATGAGCAGTTCTTC. The chain employs TRBV7-8 and TRBJ2-1, with TRBD1 identical over 9 bases. Looked up from germline, CDR1 is SGHVS and CDR2 is FQNEAQ. The V and J ends lost 0 bases and 7 bases, in that order; junction bases with no gene match: 4. CDR3 size: 15 residues.

The sample holds many counts of this clonotype. The genes are TRBV5-6 and TRBJ2-1; 11 bases are a match to TRBD2. The length of the CDR3 is 16 residues. CDR1 and CDR2 from the germline V gene are SGHDT and YYEEEE. V lost 2 bases to trimming and J lost 6 bases; unmatched junction nucleotides: 7. The CDR3 reads CASSFPGSGRANEQFF. DNA of the CDR3: TGTGCCAGCAGCTTCCCGGGTAGCGGGAGGGCCAATGAGCAGTTCTTC.

About this clonotype itself: One end of the junction varies from germline; a read error may be responsible. The V and J genes are TRBV30 and TRBJ2-6, with D tentatively TRBD1 or TRBD2 (5 bases each). The CDR3 loop spans 15 amino acids. The germline gives CDR1 GTSNPN, CDR2 SVGIG (reference sequence). The CDR3 loop reads CACSSPGPGANILTF. As DNA, the CDR3 is TGTGCCTGTAGTTCGCCGGGGCCCGGGGCCAACATCCTGACTTTC. Supplemented by reference TRBV30 and TRBJ2-6, the full variable domain reads SQTIHQWPATLVQPVGSPLSLECTVEGTSNPNLYWYRQAAGRGLQLLFYSVGIGQISSEVPQNLSASRPQDRQFILSSKKLLLSDSGFYLCACSSPGPGANILTFGAGSRLTVL.

This chain uses TRBV25-1 with TRBJ2-2; D might be TRBD1 or TRBD2, each matching 5 bases. This CDR3 has 13 residues. Germline V lookup: CDR1 MGHDK, CDR2 SYGVNS. V was pared by 11 bases and J by 4 bases, with 14 bases between. The CDR3 reads CAAGARFTGELFF. The CDR3 bases are TGTGCCGCCGGGGCACGGTTCACCGGGGAGCTGTTTTTT.

The J gene is TRBJ1-3, the V gene TRBV7-9; D possibly corresponds to TRBD1 (6 bases). CDR3 size: 20 residues. In germline, CDR1 is SEHNR, CDR2 FQNEAQ (reference sequence). The V and J ends lost 3 bases and 0 bases respectively, with 24 bases between them. The CDR3 reads CASSFPGHMNPGFSGNTIYF. CDR3 in DNA: TGTGCCAGCAGCTTCCCGGGACATATGAACCCGGGATTCTCTGGAAACACCATATATTTT.

This rearrangement joins TRBV28 to TRBJ2-7; the D is unclear. The V gene's germline CDR1 is MDHEN and CDR2 SYDVKM. The CDR3 spans 15 residues. The V and J ends lost 4 bases and 1 base respectively, with 14 bases between them. As DNA, the CDR3 is TGTGCCAGCAGTTCGGTGTACGAGCGATCCTACGAGCAGTACTTC. Amino acids: CASSSVYERSYEQYF. Complete variable domain (other parts from reference TRBV28 and TRBJ2-7): DVKVTQSSRYLVKRTGEKVFLECVQDMDHENMFWYRQDPGLGLRLIYFSYDVKMKEKGDIPEGYSVSREKKERFSLILESASTNQTSMYLCASSSVYERSYEQYFGPGTRLTVT.